A selection of T cell receptor beta chains follows, all from one sample in a study of T-cell memory formation after mild COVID-19. A single record per CDR3 protein comes from TCRdb applying MiXCR to the 5' RACE reads. This table holds about 340,000 distinct CDR3 sequences, 13% to 15% found once. The sequenced sample consisted of PBMCs or a T cell subset sorted from them (not recorded which). The receptors were sampled from a man aged 18 to 29 who had mild COVID-19 (a few samples of this study predate the infection). Cell type and time point are not known. Both conserved end residues are trimmed from each CDR3. Size is stated for part of the rows, as once, few or many counts, or as a class when the clone is expanded.

J: TRBJ2-3
size: .
V: TRBV5-1
CDR3: ASSAGGLANTDTQY

J: TRBJ1-2
size: few
V: TRBV6-5
CDR3: ASSLRGPDYGYT

J: TRBJ2-7
size: .
V: TRBV5-6
CDR3: ASQSSYEQY

J: TRBJ2-1
size: few
V: TRBV6-5
CDR3: ASSSPWDQYNEQF

J: TRBJ1-6
size: many
V: TRBV4-1
CDR3: ASGSYNSPLH

J: TRBJ2-1
size: .
V: TRBV7-3
CDR3: ASSHERVPYNEQF

J: TRBJ1-2
size: .
V: TRBV6-5
CDR3: ASSYRRTGGGYT

J: TRBJ1-1
size: .
V: TRBV12-3/TRBV12-4
CDR3: ASSDRSTEAF

J: TRBJ2-7
size: few
V: TRBV7-7
CDR3: ASSREVGYEQY

J: TRBJ1-2
size: many
V: TRBV19
CDR3: ASKGNGYT

J: TRBJ2-2
size: few
V: TRBV5-6
CDR3: ASSHGTSGATGELF

J: TRBJ2-1
size: few
V: TRBV5-1
CDR3: ASSSGTSGRSSYNEQF

J: TRBJ2-1
size: few
V: TRBV11-2
CDR3: ASSSGDEQF

J: TRBJ1-2
size: few
V: TRBV3-1
CDR3: ASSQGSRGVHYGYT

J: TRBJ2-7
size: .
V: TRBV6-5
CDR3: ASSPAGWGAEQY

J: TRBJ1-4
size: many
V: TRBV20-1
CDR3: SALGTEAATNEKLF

J: TRBJ2-7
size: many
V: TRBV20-1
CDR3: SAGLAGGYEQY

J: TRBJ2-3
size: few
V: TRBV5-6
CDR3: ASRAWITDTQY

J: TRBJ1-1
size: .
V: TRBV7-9
CDR3: ASSLAPAGAEAF

J: TRBJ2-5
size: few
V: TRBV7-8
CDR3: ASSSVRPGRTQY

J: TRBJ2-5
size: .
V: TRBV7-3
CDR3: ASSASAGGRETQY

J: TRBJ1-1
size: .
V: TRBV11-2
CDR3: ASSFVRRNTEAF

J: TRBJ2-3
size: .
V: TRBV7-3
CDR3: ASSYGGGQRDTQY

J: TRBJ1-2
size: few
V: TRBV28
CDR3: ASNPGGVGYGYT

J: TRBJ1-2
size: .
V: TRBV12-3/TRBV12-4
CDR3: ASRQSGTGTGYGYT

J: TRBJ2-7
size: few
V: TRBV12-5
CDR3: ASLAPTGSSYEQY

J: TRBJ2-5
size: many
V: TRBV20-1
CDR3: SAGRGAPETQY

J: TRBJ2-1
size: few
V: TRBV6-5
CDR3: ASGLRLYNEQF

J: TRBJ1-1
size: .
V: TRBV7-3
CDR3: ASSLTPESGTEAF

J: TRBJ2-7
size: .
V: TRBV4-2
CDR3: ASSQGQSGGSYEQY

J: TRBJ2-5
size: few
V: TRBV15
CDR3: ATSRDFQETQY

J: TRBJ1-6
size: many
V: TRBV3-1
CDR3: ASSQGGGGYNSPLH

J: TRBJ1-1
size: few
V: TRBV5-6
CDR3: ASSLPGLAGRTEAF

J: TRBJ2-1
size: .
V: TRBV11-2
CDR3: ASSGIRDRETNEQF

J: TRBJ2-3
size: .
V: TRBV29-1
CDR3: SVHQKGAKDTQY

J: TRBJ2-1
size: few
V: TRBV5-6
CDR3: ASSSAGGPSNEQF

J: TRBJ1-1
size: .
V: TRBV5-1
CDR3: ASRIGTGGTEAF

J: TRBJ1-2
size: .
V: TRBV6-2/TRBV6-3
CDR3: ASSYAAENYGYT

J: TRBJ2-5
size: .
V: TRBV6-5
CDR3: ASSYLAGGGETQY

J: TRBJ1-6
size: few
V: TRBV7-2
CDR3: ASSSRWDSPLH

J: TRBJ2-5
size: .
V: TRBV7-2
CDR3: ASSSHGETQY

J: TRBJ1-5
size: many
V: TRBV20-1
CDR3: SARVRGRGSNQPQH

J: TRBJ2-1
size: few
V: TRBV24-1
CDR3: ATSEPGSKQF

J: TRBJ1-4
size: .
V: TRBV12-3/TRBV12-4
CDR3: ASSSGFAGEKLF

J: TRBJ2-1
size: .
V: TRBV6-2/TRBV6-3
CDR3: ASSYWGFEQF

J: TRBJ2-1
size: few
V: TRBV5-1
CDR3: ASSVQQGLRSYNEQF

J: TRBJ1-1
size: few
V: TRBV18
CDR3: ASSPNGGKNTEAF

J: TRBJ2-3
size: .
V: TRBV6-2/TRBV6-3
CDR3: ASSYSGTSDDTQY

J: TRBJ2-7
size: few
V: TRBV12-3/TRBV12-4
CDR3: ASSFRNPGGYEQY

J: TRBJ2-1
size: .
V: TRBV12-3/TRBV12-4
CDR3: ASSRSGGLGF